Listed below are T cell receptor beta chains from one sample, sequenced in a study of post-analysis software for immune sequencing data. TCRdb reprocessed the PCR reads with MiXCR, giving one entry per CDR3 protein. The sample yields roughly 800,000 distinct CDR3 sequences, 46% seen once. The specimen was blood. Receptors originate from a girl aged 10 to 17 with multiple sclerosis. Each CDR3 is given with its conserved first and last residue. Each record gives: CDR3 length, D gene, J gene, V gene, clone size, CDR3 DNA, CDR3 protein. D genes are given only for firm matches. Clone size is not always given. Where it is, it says once, few, many or a class for expanded clones.

CDR3 length: 11; D gene: -; J gene: TRBJ1-2; V gene: TRBV7-9; clone size: -; CDR3 DNA: TGTGCCAGCAGTGAGACGATGGGCTACACCTTC; CDR3 protein: CASSETMGYTF
CDR3 length: 18; D gene: TRBD2; J gene: TRBJ2-5; V gene: TRBV14; clone size: -; CDR3 DNA: TGTGCCAGCAGCCAGGACATTACAGCTAGCGGGATGCGAGAGACCCAGTACTTC; CDR3 protein: CASSQDITASGMRETQYF
CDR3 length: 13; D gene: -; J gene: TRBJ2-7; V gene: TRBV20-1; clone size: once; CDR3 DNA: TGCAGTGCTCCCCGGGGGCGGGACTACGAGCAGTACTTC; CDR3 protein: CSAPRGRDYEQYF
CDR3 length: 11; D gene: -; J gene: TRBJ1-1; V gene: TRBV5-5; clone size: -; CDR3 DNA: TGTGCCAGCACGTCATCAGCTGAAGCTTTCTTT; CDR3 protein: CASTSSAEAFF
CDR3 length: 14; D gene: TRBD1; J gene: TRBJ1-1; V gene: TRBV10-3; clone size: -; CDR3 DNA: TGTGCCATCAGCGCCCCAGGGGGAAGGACTGAAGCTTTCTTT; CDR3 protein: CAISAPGGRTEAFF
CDR3 length: 13; D gene: -; J gene: TRBJ1-5; V gene: TRBV2; clone size: -; CDR3 DNA: TGTGCCAGCGGAGAAGGGACCAATCAGCCCCAGCATTTT; CDR3 protein: CASGEGTNQPQHF
CDR3 length: 14; D gene: -; J gene: TRBJ2-1; V gene: TRBV28; clone size: once; CDR3 DNA: TGTGCCAGCAGAGGTCCTACCTCCTACAATGAGCAGTTCTTC; CDR3 protein: CASRGPTSYNEQFF
CDR3 length: 13; D gene: -; J gene: TRBJ1-1; V gene: TRBV7-3; clone size: -; CDR3 DNA: TGTGCCAGCAGCCATAACGGGGTGACTGAAGCTTTCTTT; CDR3 protein: CASSHNGVTEAFF
CDR3 length: 15; D gene: TRBD2; J gene: TRBJ2-7; V gene: TRBV7-9; clone size: few; CDR3 DNA: TGTGCCAGCAGCTTCCTAGCGGGAGGGCTTCGAGAGCAGTACTTC; CDR3 protein: CASSFLAGGLREQYF
CDR3 length: 16; D gene: TRBD1; J gene: TRBJ2-3; V gene: TRBV20-1; clone size: -; CDR3 DNA: TGCAGTGCTAGTATGCTTGGCGGACAGGGTCGGGATACGCAGTATTTT; CDR3 protein: CSASMLGGQGRDTQYF
CDR3 length: 14; D gene: -; J gene: TRBJ2-7; V gene: TRBV7-9; clone size: -; CDR3 DNA: TGTGCCAGCAGCCCTCAAGGAGGGGTCTACGAGCAGTACTTC; CDR3 protein: CASSPQGGVYEQYF
CDR3 length: 17; D gene: TRBD2; J gene: TRBJ2-1; V gene: TRBV7-2; clone size: few; CDR3 DNA: TGTGCCAGCAGCTTAGTGGCTAGCGGGAAGGTTCCGAATGAGCAGTTCTTC; CDR3 protein: CASSLVASGKVPNEQFF
CDR3 length: 12; D gene: -; J gene: TRBJ2-3; V gene: TRBV20-1; clone size: once; CDR3 DNA: TGCAGTGCTAGAGAATATGGAGATACGCAGTATTTT; CDR3 protein: CSAREYGDTQYF
CDR3 length: 11; D gene: -; J gene: TRBJ2-3; V gene: TRBV20-1; clone size: -; CDR3 DNA: TGCAGTGCTAGAGCTGGGGGTACGCAGTATTTT; CDR3 protein: CSARAGGTQYF
CDR3 length: 14; D gene: -; J gene: TRBJ2-1; V gene: TRBV19; clone size: -; CDR3 DNA: TGTGCCAGTAGAAATGGGGCAGGATACAATGAGCAGTTCTTC; CDR3 protein: CASRNGAGYNEQFF
CDR3 length: 15; D gene: TRBD1; J gene: TRBJ2-3; V gene: TRBV3-1; clone size: once; CDR3 DNA: TGTGCCAGCAGCCAAGCCCGGACAGGCGAGTATACGCAGTATTTT; CDR3 protein: CASSQARTGEYTQYF
CDR3 length: 13; D gene: -; J gene: TRBJ1-2; V gene: TRBV6-5; clone size: -; CDR3 DNA: TGTGCCAGCAGTTATGGTTCGGGTGATGGCTACACCTTC; CDR3 protein: CASSYGSGDGYTF
CDR3 length: 13; D gene: TRBD1; J gene: TRBJ2-7; V gene: TRBV15; clone size: few; CDR3 DNA: TGTGCCACCGGACAGGGTCGATCCTACGAGCAGTACTTC; CDR3 protein: CATGQGRSYEQYF
CDR3 length: 16; D gene: TRBD1; J gene: TRBJ2-6; V gene: TRBV5-4; clone size: -; CDR3 DNA: TGTGCCAGCAGTTCGGACAGGGTTTCCGGGGCCAACGTCCTGACTTTC; CDR3 protein: CASSSDRVSGANVLTF
CDR3 length: 13; D gene: -; J gene: TRBJ2-7; V gene: TRBV9; clone size: few; CDR3 DNA: TGTGCCAGCAGCGTAGCTGAACCCTACGAGCAGTACTTC; CDR3 protein: CASSVAEPYEQYF
CDR3 length: 14; D gene: TRBD1; J gene: TRBJ1-1; V gene: TRBV7-2; clone size: once; CDR3 DNA: TGTGCCAGCAGCTTCCAGACAGGGGACACTGAAGCTTTCTTT; CDR3 protein: CASSFQTGDTEAFF
CDR3 length: 16; D gene: TRBD1; J gene: TRBJ1-2; V gene: TRBV20-1; clone size: -; CDR3 DNA: TGCAGTGCTAGAGATAAAGGACAGGGGCTAAGCTATGGCTACACCTTC; CDR3 protein: CSARDKGQGLSYGYTF
CDR3 length: 12; D gene: -; J gene: TRBJ1-4; V gene: TRBV29-1; clone size: -; CDR3 DNA: TGCAGCGTTGAGGGGCTTCGGGAAAAACTGTTTTTT; CDR3 protein: CSVEGLREKLFF
CDR3 length: 13; D gene: TRBD2; J gene: TRBJ2-7; V gene: TRBV20-1; clone size: few; CDR3 DNA: TGCAGTGCTTTTACTAGCGGGTACTACGAGCAGTACTTC; CDR3 protein: CSAFTSGYYEQYF
CDR3 length: 14; D gene: -; J gene: TRBJ2-7; V gene: TRBV7-8; clone size: -; CDR3 DNA: TGTGCCAGCAGTGCTCCCCGGGACGCCTACGAGCAGTACTTC; CDR3 protein: CASSAPRDAYEQYF
CDR3 length: 14; D gene: TRBD1; J gene: TRBJ1-2; V gene: TRBV12-3/TRBV12-4; clone size: -; CDR3 DNA: TGTGCCAGCAGGACCAGATGGACAGGTGTGGGCTACACCTTC; CDR3 protein: CASRTRWTGVGYTF
CDR3 length: 14; D gene: TRBD1; J gene: TRBJ2-5; V gene: TRBV20-1; clone size: -; CDR3 DNA: TGCAGTGCTAGGGACAGGGGAGGGAGCAAGACCCAGTACTTC; CDR3 protein: CSARDRGGSKTQYF
CDR3 length: 14; D gene: -; J gene: TRBJ1-2; V gene: TRBV20-1; clone size: -; CDR3 DNA: TGCAGTGCTCAAACCGACGCACGGTGGGATGGCTACACCTTC; CDR3 protein: CSAQTDARWDGYTF
CDR3 length: 15; D gene: -; J gene: TRBJ1-3; V gene: TRBV7-9; clone size: -; CDR3 DNA: TGTGCCACGGACAAACTCAGCCCCTCTGGAAACACCATATATTTT; CDR3 protein: CATDKLSPSGNTIYF
CDR3 length: 17; D gene: TRBD2; J gene: TRBJ2-1; V gene: TRBV5-1; clone size: -; CDR3 DNA: TGCGCCAGCAGCAATCCTAGCGGGAGAAGTTCCTACGATGAGCAGTTCTTC; CDR3 protein: CASSNPSGRSSYDEQFF
CDR3 length: 15; D gene: -; J gene: TRBJ1-2; V gene: TRBV12-3/TRBV12-4; clone size: -; CDR3 DNA: TGTGCCAGCAGTCACAGGGACTCACGTGGATTGGGCTACACCTTC; CDR3 protein: CASSHRDSRGLGYTF
CDR3 length: 17; D gene: TRBD2; J gene: TRBJ2-2; V gene: TRBV24-1; clone size: once; CDR3 DNA: TGTGCCACCAGTGATCACGGGACTAGCGGCAACACCGGGGAGCTGTTTTTT; CDR3 protein: CATSDHGTSGNTGELFF
CDR3 length: 12; D gene: TRBD1; J gene: TRBJ2-7; V gene: TRBV20-1; clone size: many; CDR3 DNA: TGCAGTGCTAGAGCAGGGGGCTACGAGCAGTACTTC; CDR3 protein: CSARAGGYEQYF
CDR3 length: 16; D gene: TRBD2; J gene: TRBJ2-7; V gene: TRBV5-1; clone size: few; CDR3 DNA: TGCGCCAGCAGCTTGTTGAGCGGGAGGGTACGGGGCGAGCAGTACTTC; CDR3 protein: CASSLLSGRVRGEQYF
CDR3 length: 15; D gene: TRBD2; J gene: TRBJ2-3; V gene: TRBV3-1; clone size: -; CDR3 DNA: TGTGCCAGCAGCCACCCGGGACTAGGTGCAGATACGCAGTATTTT; CDR3 protein: CASSHPGLGADTQYF
CDR3 length: 13; D gene: -; J gene: TRBJ2-5; V gene: TRBV20-1; clone size: -; CDR3 DNA: TGCAGTGCTTGGGACTCCACCCAAGAGACCCAGTACTTC; CDR3 protein: CSAWDSTQETQYF
CDR3 length: 12; D gene: -; J gene: TRBJ2-7; V gene: TRBV6-1; clone size: many; CDR3 DNA: TGTGCCACCCGGGAGTACTCCTACGAGCAGTACTTC; CDR3 protein: CATREYSYEQYF
CDR3 length: 12; D gene: -; J gene: TRBJ2-1; V gene: TRBV9; clone size: -; CDR3 DNA: TGTGCCAGCAGCGTATCTCAGGGGGAGCAGTTCTTC; CDR3 protein: CASSVSQGEQFF
CDR3 length: 13; D gene: TRBD1; J gene: TRBJ1-2; V gene: TRBV29-1; clone size: -; CDR3 DNA: TGCAGCGCCGCCTCGGGACAGGCTCTGGGCTACACCTTC; CDR3 protein: CSAASGQALGYTF
CDR3 length: 14; D gene: -; J gene: TRBJ2-1; V gene: TRBV7-3; clone size: few; CDR3 DNA: TGTGCCAGCAGCTTCGGGTCGGACGACAATGAGCAGTTCTTC; CDR3 protein: CASSFGSDDNEQFF
CDR3 length: 14; D gene: -; J gene: TRBJ1-2; V gene: TRBV10-2; clone size: few; CDR3 DNA: TGCGCCAGCAGTTCATTTTTACTGAACTATGGCTACACCTTC; CDR3 protein: CASSSFLLNYGYTF
CDR3 length: 13; D gene: -; J gene: TRBJ1-2; V gene: TRBV6-2/TRBV6-3; clone size: -; CDR3 DNA: TGTGCCAGCAGTTTCGAACAGTCCTATGGCTACACCTTC; CDR3 protein: CASSFEQSYGYTF
CDR3 length: 14; D gene: -; J gene: TRBJ1-5; V gene: TRBV12-3/TRBV12-4; clone size: -; CDR3 DNA: TGTGCCAGCAGTTTAAGGCCGGACAATCAGCCCCAGCATTTT; CDR3 protein: CASSLRPDNQPQHF
CDR3 length: 13; D gene: -; J gene: TRBJ2-1; V gene: TRBV29-1; clone size: -; CDR3 DNA: TGCAGCGCGGTGGGGGGACTCAACAATGAGCAGTTCTTC; CDR3 protein: CSAVGGLNNEQFF
CDR3 length: 16; D gene: TRBD2; J gene: TRBJ2-5; V gene: TRBV20-1; clone size: few; CDR3 DNA: TGCAGTGCAGCCCGTGGGACTAGCGGGAACCAAGAGACCCAGTACTTC; CDR3 protein: CSAARGTSGNQETQYF
CDR3 length: 15; D gene: TRBD2; J gene: TRBJ2-7; V gene: TRBV10-3; clone size: few; CDR3 DNA: TGTGCCATCAGTGAAGCGGGAGCAAACTTCTACGAGCAGTACTTC; CDR3 protein: CAISEAGANFYEQYF
CDR3 length: 15; D gene: TRBD2; J gene: TRBJ2-3; V gene: TRBV20-1; clone size: few; CDR3 DNA: TGCAGTCCTCAAAAAGCGGGAGGGCTGGGAGATACGCAGTATTTT; CDR3 protein: CSPQKAGGLGDTQYF
CDR3 length: 18; D gene: TRBD2; J gene: TRBJ2-5; V gene: TRBV20-1; clone size: -; CDR3 DNA: TGCAGTGCTAGAGCCCCCAGTTTAACTAGCGGGAGTCCCAATGAGCAGTACTTC; CDR3 protein: CSARAPSLTSGSPNEQYF
CDR3 length: 15; D gene: TRBD1; J gene: TRBJ2-7; V gene: TRBV28; clone size: -; CDR3 DNA: TGTGCCAGCAGTTTAATGGCAGGGGGCGCGGGGGAGCAGTACTTC; CDR3 protein: CASSLMAGGAGEQYF
CDR3 length: 14; D gene: -; J gene: TRBJ2-3; V gene: TRBV7-2; clone size: -; CDR3 DNA: TGTGCCAGCACACCAGCGGGGACAACAGATACGCAGTATTTT; CDR3 protein: CASTPAGTTDTQYF
CDR3 length: 15; D gene: -; J gene: TRBJ2-1; V gene: TRBV29-1; clone size: few; CDR3 DNA: TGCAGCGTTGAAGGTGCAGGGGTCGCCTACAATGAGCAGTTCTTC; CDR3 protein: CSVEGAGVAYNEQFF
CDR3 length: 18; D gene: TRBD2; J gene: TRBJ2-3; V gene: TRBV12-3/TRBV12-4; clone size: -; CDR3 DNA: TGTGCCAGCAGTTTAGCGGTCCTAGCGGGAGTCGGGGCAGATACGCAGTATTTT; CDR3 protein: CASSLAVLAGVGADTQYF
CDR3 length: 13; D gene: -; J gene: TRBJ2-4; V gene: TRBV29-1; clone size: -; CDR3 DNA: TGCAGCGTTGGTGAGAGAGCCAAAAACATTCAGTACTTC; CDR3 protein: CSVGERAKNIQYF
CDR3 length: 14; D gene: TRBD2; J gene: TRBJ2-7; V gene: TRBV27; clone size: -; CDR3 DNA: TGTGCCAGCAGTTTACGACTAGCGGACTACGAGCAGTACTTC; CDR3 protein: CASSLRLADYEQYF
CDR3 length: 10; D gene: -; J gene: TRBJ2-7; V gene: TRBV12-3/TRBV12-4; clone size: -; CDR3 DNA: TGTGCCAGCGGCCCCTACGAGCAGTACTTC; CDR3 protein: CASGPYEQYF
CDR3 length: 15; D gene: TRBD2; J gene: TRBJ2-1; V gene: TRBV11-2; clone size: -; CDR3 DNA: TGTGCCAGCAGCTCCACCCTGGGGACTAACAATGAGCAGTTCTTC; CDR3 protein: CASSSTLGTNNEQFF
CDR3 length: 15; D gene: -; J gene: TRBJ2-7; V gene: TRBV28; clone size: -; CDR3 DNA: TGTGCCAGCAGGGAGGGGGAAACCAACTCCTACGAGCAGTACTTC; CDR3 protein: CASREGETNSYEQYF
CDR3 length: 12; D gene: -; J gene: TRBJ2-7; V gene: TRBV15; clone size: -; CDR3 DNA: TGTGCCACCAGCCTTCCTTTCTACGAGCAGTACTTC; CDR3 protein: CATSLPFYEQYF
CDR3 length: 16; D gene: -; J gene: TRBJ1-1; V gene: TRBV6-5; clone size: few; CDR3 DNA: TGTGCCAGCAGCTCCCTCAGGGGTGAGTGGAGCACTGAAGCTTTCTTT; CDR3 protein: CASSSLRGEWSTEAFF
CDR3 length: 15; D gene: TRBD2; J gene: TRBJ2-7; V gene: TRBV20-1; clone size: -; CDR3 DNA: TGCAGTGCTAGAGAACGGGGGAGGGACTCCTACGAGCAGTACTTC; CDR3 protein: CSARERGRDSYEQYF